Following are 29 T cell receptor beta chains from one sample sequenced in a study of OX40 agonist ivuxolimab in advanced cancers. The protocol was immunoSEQ multiplex PCR, while the TCRdb copy is restricted to in-frame clones and leaves out a portion. The sample gives more than 50,000 clones, just over 90% of which show up once; approximately 18% is in the top ten. Sequenced material: CD4+ or CD8+ T cells sorted from blood, taken in a trial of the OX40 agonist ivuxolimab. These receptors originate from an adult with an advanced solid tumor such as melanoma, head and neck, liver or kidney cancer.

The chain is built from TRBV2 and TRBJ2-7; 9 nucleotides agree with TRBD2. This CDR3 spans 14 amino acids. With V trimmed by 3 bases and J by 5 bases, 5 bases remained unmatched. Germline V lookup: CDR1 SNHLY, CDR2 FYNNEI. The DNA for the CDR3 is TGTGCCAGCAGTGAGGGACTAGCACGGGACGAGCAGTACTTC. It yields the protein CASSEGLARDEQYF.

The rearrangement uses TRBV5-4 and TRBJ2-7; possibly TRBD2 for D (6 bases). The germline CDR1 and CDR2 sequences are SGHNT and YYREEE (reference sequence). Trimming shortened V by 7 bases and J by 1 base, and 12 bases separated the two germline ends. There are 13 residues in the CDR3. CDR3 DNA sequence: TGTGCCAGCCGCCTAGCGACGTCCTACGAGCAGTACTTC. This gives the protein CASRLATSYEQYF. Supplemented by reference TRBV5-4 and TRBJ2-7, the full variable domain reads ETGVTQSPTHLIKTRGQQVTLRCSSQSGHNTVSWYQQALGQGPQFIFQYYREEENGRGNFPPRFSGLQFPNYSSELNVNALELDDSALYLCASRLATSYEQYFGPGTRLTVT.

The chain carries TRBV13 and TRBJ1-1; a weak D match, TRBD1 (5 bases). The CDR3 length is 13 residues. The V gene's germline CDR1 is PRHDT and CDR2 FYEKMQ (reference sequence). Trimming pared 5 bases from V and 4 bases from J, leaving 11 bases between. The CDR3 loop is CASSLDGGTEAFF. The CDR3 DNA follows: TGTGCCAGCAGCCTCGATGGGGGCACTGAAGCTTTCTTT. Looking up the rest from reference TRBV13 and TRBJ1-1 gives the full variable domain: AAGVIQSPRHLIKEKRETATLKCYPIPRHDTVYWYQQGPGQDPQFLISFYEKMQSDKGSIPDRFSAQQFSDYHSELNMSSLELGDSALYFCASSLDGGTEAFFGQGTRLTVV.

CDR3 in DNA: TGTGCCAGCAGCCAAGATGAGGGGGGCGCGGACACTGAAGCTTTCTTT. This translates into CASSQDEGGADTEAFF. The chain is built from TRBV4-2 and TRBJ1-1, with TRBD1 as a possible D gene (6 bases). The CDR3 consists of 16 residues. Germline-derived CDR1 and CDR2 are LGHNA and YNFKEQ. V lost 0 bases, J lost 3 bases, and 14 bases lay in between.

The J gene is TRBJ1-1, the V gene TRBV19, with a weak D call TRBD1 (5 bases). CDR1 and CDR2 from the germline V gene are LNHDA and SQIVND (reference sequence). V lost 1 base and J 1 base, leaving 10 bases between the germline ends. The CDR3 totals 15 residues. CDR3 region: CASSIVWQGNTEAFF. The CDR3 bases are TGTGCCAGTAGTATAGTGTGGCAGGGGAACACTGAAGCTTTCTTT.

This chain joins TRBV4-2 and TRBJ2-3; possibly TRBD2 for D (6 bases). CDR1 and CDR2 from the germline V gene are LGHNA and YNFKEQ. V was shortened by 1 base and J by 2 bases, with 13 bases between the two germline ends. The CDR3 length is 16 residues. The CDR3 sequence is CASSQARGGSTDTQYF. The CDR3 DNA sequence: TGTGCCAGCAGCCAAGCAAGAGGAGGGTCCACAGATACGCAGTATTTT.

The rearrangement uses TRBV6-5 and TRBJ1-3; TRBD1 might be the D (6 bases). V lost 6 bases and J 0 bases, leaving 12 bases between the germline ends. The CDR3 is 15 residues long. CDR1 is MNHEY, CDR2 SVGAGI, per germline. The CDR3 nucleotides are TGTGCCAGCAGAAACCACAGGGACTCTGGAAACACCATATATTTT. It yields the protein CASRNHRDSGNTIYF.

The chain joins TRBV18 to TRBJ2-5, with unresolved D. CDR1 is KGHSH, CDR2 LQKENI, per germline. The CDR3 consists of 16 residues. The ends were cut back, 2 bases at V and 3 bases at J, with 16 bases in the middle. The CDR3 reads CASSPRTLGEEETQYF. The CDR3 bases are TGTGCCAGCTCACCAAGGACCTTAGGTGAGGAAGAGACCCAGTACTTC.

This chain uses TRBV9 with TRBJ1-1, with a tentative D call TRBD1 (5 bases). V was trimmed by 0 bases and J by 6 bases, leaving 18 bases between them. CDR1 SGDLS and CDR2 YYNGEE come from the germline V gene. The CDR3 spans 16 residues. This CDR3 reads CASSVVTRQGGPEAFF. The CDR3 DNA reads as TGTGCCAGCAGCGTAGTGACTCGCCAGGGAGGCCCTGAAGCTTTCTTT. Using reference TRBV9 and TRBJ1-1 for the parts outside the CDR3, the full variable domain is DSGVTQTPKHLITATGQRVTLRCSPRSGDLSVYWYQQSLDQGLQFLIQYYNGEERAKGNILERFSAQQFPDLHSELNLSSLELGDSALYFCASSVVTRQGGPEAFFGQGTRLTVV.

The chain recombines TRBV4-1 with TRBJ1-2; D is unclear. V was pared by 7 bases and J by 0 bases, with 9 bases between. CDR3 size: 13 residues. Germline CDR1 reads MGHRA; CDR2 reads YSYEKL. CDR3 DNA: TGCGCCAGCAAGGGATCACCTAACTATGGCTACACCTTC. Encoded protein: CASKGSPNYGYTF.

The chain employs TRBV7-3 and TRBJ2-1; 10 bases agree with TRBD2. Germline CDR1 is SGHTA and CDR2 is FQGTGA. V lost 4 bases and J lost 4; bases outside the gene matches: 1. There are 14 residues in the CDR3. CDR3 nucleotide sequence: TGTGCCAGCAGCTCTAGCGGGGGATACAATGAGCAGTTCTTC. As protein: CASSSSGGYNEQFF.

This clone was seen just once. The V call is TRBV18, the J call TRBJ1-5; TRBD1 aligns across 8 bases. CDR3 length equals 15 residues. Germline-derived CDR1 and CDR2 are KGHSH and LQKENI. With 6 bases clipped from V and 2 bases from J, the junction kept 6 bases outside the gene matches. The CDR3: CASSPGQVRNQPQHF. The DNA for the CDR3 is TGTGCCAGCTCGCCGGGACAGGTGCGCAATCAGCCCCAGCATTTT.

This chain links TRBV6-5 with TRBJ1-3; perhaps TRBD1 as D (5 bases). This CDR3 contains 15 residues. Trimming stripped 0 bases from V and 0 bases from J, with 6 bases between. Germline-derived CDR1 and CDR2 are MNHEY and SVGAGI. DNA for the CDR3: TGTGCCAGCAGTTACTCGGGGGGCTCTGGAAACACCATATATTTT. Amino acids: CASSYSGGSGNTIYF.

In nucleotides, the CDR3 is TGCGCCAGCAGCTTTTCGAGGGAAGGGGCAGATACGCAGTATTTT. Translation gives CASSFSREGADTQYF. The chain uses TRBV5-1 and TRBJ2-3; the D gene could be TRBD1 or TRBD2 (5 bases each). Germline loops: CDR1 SGHRS, CDR2 YFSETQ. The CDR3 has 15 amino acids. Trimming removed 2 bases from V and 4 bases from J, with 14 bases in between.

The chain couples TRBV7-9 to TRBJ1-4, with D unclear. From germline, CDR1 is SEHNR and CDR2 FQNEAQ (reference sequence). The CDR3 length is 13 residues. Trimming took off 8 bases at V and 8 bases at J, with 15 bases between the two ends. CDR3: CASDDQREEKLFF. In DNA form, the CDR3 reads TGTGCCAGCGACGACCAAAGGGAGGAAAAACTGTTTTTT.

The chain combines TRBV29-1 with TRBJ2-1; TRBD1 is a possible D gene (5 bases). Trimming left V 3 bases short and J 9 bases short, with 12 bases between. The CDR3 consists of 12 residues. In germline, CDR1 is SQVTM, CDR2 ANQGSEA. CDR3 coding DNA: TGCAGCGTTGACCCAGGGAAAGGTGAGCAGTTCTTC. Encoded protein: CSVDPGKGEQFF.

The chain joins TRBV11-2 to TRBJ1-5; no reliable D call. This CDR3 is built from 13 residues. Trimming pared 3 bases from V and 1 base from J, leaving 4 bases between. Germline loops: CDR1 SGHAT, CDR2 FQNNGV. The CDR3 protein is CASSFGSNQPQHF. The CDR3 DNA is TGTGCCAGCAGCTTCGGGAGCAATCAGCCCCAGCATTTT.

The chain has TRBV2 and TRBJ1-2; 10 bases align to TRBD1. Germline assignment: CDR1 SNHLY and CDR2 FYNNEI. Losses at the gene ends were 4 bases for V and 12 bases for J; bases not matched to a gene: 8. This CDR3 has 13 amino acids. The CDR3 DNA follows: TGTGCCAGCAGTGGGGGACAGGGGCTCCGGGACACCTTC. It is translated as CASSGGQGLRDTF.

The chain recombines TRBV27 with TRBJ1-3, with 7 bases lining up with TRBD1. Germline V CDR1 and CDR2: MNHEY, SMNVEV (reference sequence). The CDR3 is made up of 19 amino acids. The trim removed 8 bases at V and 0 bases at J, leaving 19 bases unmatched. DNA for the CDR3: TGTGCCAGCTGGGACCCTCTAACCTCGACAGGGCTCTCTGGAAACACCATATATTTT. Translated, it gives CASWDPLTSTGLSGNTIYF.

The CDR3 here is CASIPRDNYGYTF. The CDR3 coding sequence is TGTGCCAGCATCCCCCGGGACAACTATGGCTACACCTTC. The chain has TRBV7-9 and TRBJ1-2; the D gene is possibly TRBD1 (5 bases). Trimming pared 7 bases from V and 2 bases from J, leaving 11 bases between. Germline V gene lookup returns CDR1 SEHNR and CDR2 FQNEAQ (reference sequence). The CDR3 is 13 amino acids.

This rearrangement joins TRBV28 to TRBJ2-5; 9 bases align to TRBD2. The CDR3 is 16 amino acids. Germline assignment: CDR1 MDHEN and CDR2 SYDVKM. J gave up 5 bases and V 0 bases, and 7 bases lay outside the gene matches. The CDR3 region is CASSLWRGGDGETQYF. DNA for the CDR3: TGTGCCAGCAGTTTATGGCGGGGGGGCGACGGGGAGACCCAGTACTTC.

The CDR3 is CASSYWPGTDSYEQYF. Here the CDR3 DNA reads TGTGCCAGCAGTTACTGGCCCGGGACAGATTCCTACGAGCAGTACTTC. This chain connects TRBV6-6 to TRBJ2-7, with 7 bases aligning to TRBD1. Germline CDR1 reads MNHNY; CDR2 reads SVGAGI (reference sequence). Trimming at V came to 1 base and at J to 1 base, leaving 7 bases not matched to a gene. This CDR3 has 16 amino acids.

In this sample, this clone turned up a few times. The CDR3 protein is CSARTENIQYF. DNA for the CDR3: TGCAGTGCAAGGACAGAAAACATTCAGTACTTC. The rearrangement uses TRBV20-1 and TRBJ2-4, with D possibly TRBD1 on 6 matching bases. The CDR3 is 11 amino acids. V lost 6 bases and J lost 5, with 8 bases in between. The germline V gene has CDR1 DFQATT and CDR2 SNEGSKA (reference sequence).

This sequence joins TRBV28 and TRBJ2-2, with unresolved D. Germline CDR1 and CDR2: MDHEN and SYDVKM. The CDR3 consists of 13 residues. V lost 6 bases, J lost 3 bases, and 8 bases lay in between. In DNA, the CDR3 is TGTGCCAGCAGATATACCTACACCGGGGAGCTGTTTTTT. It yields the protein CASRYTYTGELFF.

The chain has TRBV9 and TRBJ1-1, with D hard to call. CDR1 SGDLS and CDR2 YYNGEE come from the germline V gene. The V gene lost 3 bases and the J gene lost 4 bases, with 4 bases spanning the gap. The CDR3 runs 11 residues. Written as DNA, the CDR3 is TGTGCCAGCAGCGCCGGCACTGAAGCTTTCTTT. Its translation is CASSAGTEAFF.

J is TRBJ2-5 and V is TRBV13; no definite D call. The ends were cut back, 4 bases at V and 2 bases at J, with 8 bases in the middle. Germline lookup yields CDR1 PRHDT and CDR2 FYEKMQ (reference sequence). CDR3 length equals 13 residues. This CDR3 is CASSYGRQETQYF. CDR3 nucleotide sequence: TGTGCCAGCAGCTACGGCAGGCAAGAGACCCAGTACTTC. Drawing the rest from reference TRBV13 and TRBJ2-5, the complete variable domain is AAGVIQSPRHLIKEKRETATLKCYPIPRHDTVYWYQQGPGQDPQFLISFYEKMQSDKGSIPDRFSAQQFSDYHSELNMSSLELGDSALYFCASSYGRQETQYFGPGTRLLVL.

The chain employs TRBV28 and TRBJ1-5; D unresolved. Trimming left V 7 bases short and J 7 bases short, with 11 bases between. This CDR3 comprises 12 residues. The germline gives CDR1 MDHEN, CDR2 SYDVKM. The DNA of the CDR3 is TGTGCCAGCACCACGACGTGGCAGCCCCAGCATTTT. Protein sequence: CASTTTWQPQHF. Together with reference TRBV28 and TRBJ1-5, the CDR3 gives the full variable domain: DVKVTQSSRYLVKRTGEKVFLECVQDMDHENMFWYRQDPGLGLRLIYFSYDVKMKEKGDIPEGYSVSREKKERFSLILESASTNQTSMYLCASTTTWQPQHFGDGTRLSIL.

This clone showed up just once. The CDR3 spells CASSLVLAATNEKLFF. For the CDR3, the DNA is TGTGCCAGCAGCTTAGTATTGGCCGCAACTAATGAAAAACTGTTTTTT. V gene TRBV7-6 combines with J gene TRBJ1-4; no clear D. V lost 1 base to trimming and J lost 0 bases, with 9 bases between them. This CDR3 is built from 16 residues. From germline, CDR1 is SGHVS and CDR2 FNYEAQ.

The chain has TRBV19 and TRBJ2-1; 8 bases line up with TRBD1. Trimming removed 5 bases from V and 3 bases from J; junction bases left unmatched: 6. CDR3 size: 15 residues. Germline V gene data show CDR1 as LNHDA and CDR2 as SQIVND (reference sequence). The CDR3 DNA sequence: TGTGCCAGTAGTCGGGCAGGGGGCAACTACAATGAGCAGTTCTTC. Protein: CASSRAGGNYNEQFF.